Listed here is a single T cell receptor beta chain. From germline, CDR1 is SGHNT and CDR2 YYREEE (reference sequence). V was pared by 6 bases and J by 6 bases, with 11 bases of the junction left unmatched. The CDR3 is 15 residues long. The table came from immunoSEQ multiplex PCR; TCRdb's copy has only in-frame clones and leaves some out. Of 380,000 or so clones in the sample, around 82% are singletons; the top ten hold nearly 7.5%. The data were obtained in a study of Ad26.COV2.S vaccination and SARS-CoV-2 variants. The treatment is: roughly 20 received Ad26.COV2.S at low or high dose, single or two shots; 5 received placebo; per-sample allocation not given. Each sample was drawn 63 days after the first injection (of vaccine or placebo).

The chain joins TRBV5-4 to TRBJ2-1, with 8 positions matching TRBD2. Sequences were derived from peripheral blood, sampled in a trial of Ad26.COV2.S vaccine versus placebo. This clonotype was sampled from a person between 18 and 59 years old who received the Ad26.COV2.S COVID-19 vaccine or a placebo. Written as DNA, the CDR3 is TGTGCCAGCAAGCTTACGGGAGGGCCTGGCAATGAGCAGTTCTTC. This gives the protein CASKLTGGPGNEQFF. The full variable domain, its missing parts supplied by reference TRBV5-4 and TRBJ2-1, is ETGVTQSPTHLIKTRGQQVTLRCSSQSGHNTVSWYQQALGQGPQFIFQYYREEENGRGNFPPRFSGLQFPNYSSELNVNALELDDSALYLCASKLTGGPGNEQFFGPGTRLTVL.